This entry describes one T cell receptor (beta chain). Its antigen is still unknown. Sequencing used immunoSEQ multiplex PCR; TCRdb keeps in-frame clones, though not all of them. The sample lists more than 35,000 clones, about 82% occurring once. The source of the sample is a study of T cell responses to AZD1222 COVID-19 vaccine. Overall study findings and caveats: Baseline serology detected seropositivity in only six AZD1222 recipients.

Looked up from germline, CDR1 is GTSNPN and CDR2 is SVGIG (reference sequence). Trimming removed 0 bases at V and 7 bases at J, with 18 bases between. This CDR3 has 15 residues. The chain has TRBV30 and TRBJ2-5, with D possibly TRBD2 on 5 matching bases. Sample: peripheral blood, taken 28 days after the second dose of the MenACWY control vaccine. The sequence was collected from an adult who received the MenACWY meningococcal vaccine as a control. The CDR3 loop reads CAWSVSLGGRGTQYF. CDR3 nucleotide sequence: TGTGCCTGGAGTGTATCTCTAGGAGGCCGAGGGACCCAGTACTTC.